The following is a T cell receptor (beta chain) sequence with its context. The antigen remains unidentified. The sample is drawn from a study of shared clonotypes between healthy human individuals. This CDR3 spans 16 amino acids. CDR1 ENHRY and CDR2 SYGVKD come from the germline V gene. V was clipped by 0 bases and J by 0 bases, with 9 bases between them. Original processing notes: Filtering differed since immunoSEQ provided only junctions, with no quality scores. Only in-frame clones appear in the TCRdb table, and some are missing; sequencing was by immunoSEQ multiplex PCR. The V and J calls and clone size were taken over from that table, and D and trimming were inferred from the DNA. The data show 1.5 million to 1.9 million clones, with 98% seen just once and roughly 0.45% held by the top ten. Study-wide findings and caveats: Clonotypes not shared had lower generation probabilities than those common to all four donors. On the whole, naive subsets had larger estimated richness than memory subsets had.

Nashville, Tennessee was home to all donors, who were Caucasian adults. The sequence was collected from a man aged 25 to 40 in good health. Sequenced input: naive CD4+ T cells sorted from blood. Subset noted: CD45RA+ positively selected. The chain has TRBV10-3 and TRBJ1-3; D unresolved. The CDR3 loop reads CAISESIQVSGNTIYF. The CDR3 nucleotides are TGTGCCATCAGTGAGTCGATCCAGGTCTCTGGAAACACCATATATTTT.